This T cell receptor beta chain originates from a study of metastatic and nonmetastatic thyroid tumors. The overall study: Repertoire comparison spanned blood and tumor or nodule tissue of malignant and benign thyroid patients.

CDR3 size: 13 residues. Findings and caveats of the study: It was reported that TCR beta diversity was significantly higher in malignant thyroid tumors than benign nodules, in blood and tumor.

Of note for this clone: Its antigen remains unknown. One end of the junction varies from germline; a read error may be responsible.

Authors' processing steps: Clinicopathological groups supplied CDR3 differences that were used to build a distant-metastasis classifier for papillary thyroid cancer. TCRdb re-called the PCR reads with MiXCR. These V and J calls derive from TCRdb rather than the authors' analysis. The table has 25,000 to 30,000 clones, around 16% seen once. Until they underwent thyroid surgery, no patient had received any treatment. What was sequenced was blood. The receptor's source is a female donor with papillary thyroid cancer or a benign thyroid nodule (not recorded which). Some clones in this sample may be carry-over from other donors' samples. The chain employs TRBV12-3 or TRBV12-4 and TRBJ2-3, with D perhaps TRBD2 (6 bases). The CDR3 sequence: CASRAGGTDTHYF. CDR3 coding DNA: TGTGCCAGCCGAGCGGGTGGCACAGATACGCACTATTTT.